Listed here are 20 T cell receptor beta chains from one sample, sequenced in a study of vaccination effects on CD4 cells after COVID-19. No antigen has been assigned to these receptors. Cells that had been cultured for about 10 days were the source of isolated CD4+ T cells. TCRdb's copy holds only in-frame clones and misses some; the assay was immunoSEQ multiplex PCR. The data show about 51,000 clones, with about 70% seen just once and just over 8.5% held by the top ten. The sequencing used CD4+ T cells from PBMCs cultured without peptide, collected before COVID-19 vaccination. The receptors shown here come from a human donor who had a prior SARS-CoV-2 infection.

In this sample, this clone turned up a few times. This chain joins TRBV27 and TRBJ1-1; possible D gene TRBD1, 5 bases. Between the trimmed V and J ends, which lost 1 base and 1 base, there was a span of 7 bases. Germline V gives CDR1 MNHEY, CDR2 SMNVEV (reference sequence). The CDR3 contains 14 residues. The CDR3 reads CASSLWGGNTEAFF. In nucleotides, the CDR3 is TGTGCCAGCAGTTTATGGGGGGGGAACACTGAAGCTTTCTTT.

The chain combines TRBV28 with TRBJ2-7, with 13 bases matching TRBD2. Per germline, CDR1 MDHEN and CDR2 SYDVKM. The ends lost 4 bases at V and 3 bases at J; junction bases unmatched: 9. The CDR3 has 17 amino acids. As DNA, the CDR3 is TGTGCCAGCAGTTCGGGGACTAGCGGGGCCTATGACTACGAGCAGTACTTC. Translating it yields CASSSGTSGAYDYEQYF.

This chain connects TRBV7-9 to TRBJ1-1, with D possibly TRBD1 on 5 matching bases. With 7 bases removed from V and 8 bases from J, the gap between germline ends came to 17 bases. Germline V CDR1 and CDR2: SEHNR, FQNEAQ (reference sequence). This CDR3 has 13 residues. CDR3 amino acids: CASTLNEGSEAFF. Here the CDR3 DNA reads TGTGCCAGCACCCTAAATGAGGGGTCGGAAGCTTTCTTT.

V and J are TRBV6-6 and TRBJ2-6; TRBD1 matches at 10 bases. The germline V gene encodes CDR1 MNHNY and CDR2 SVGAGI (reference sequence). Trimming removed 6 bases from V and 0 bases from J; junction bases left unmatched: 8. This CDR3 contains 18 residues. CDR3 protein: CASSRQGASSSGANVLTF. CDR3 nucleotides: TGTGCCAGCAGCCGACAGGGGGCTAGCAGCTCTGGGGCCAACGTCCTGACTTTC.

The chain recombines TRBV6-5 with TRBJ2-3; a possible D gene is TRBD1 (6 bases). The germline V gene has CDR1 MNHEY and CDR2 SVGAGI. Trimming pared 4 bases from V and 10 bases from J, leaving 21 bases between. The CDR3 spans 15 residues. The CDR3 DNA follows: TGTGCCAGCAGTTTATCAGGGGCCCAACTCAGGGCGCAGTATTTT. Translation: CASSLSGAQLRAQYF.

CDR3 sequence: CASSEGDIGGYTF. CDR3 bases: TGTGCCAGCAGTGAAGGGGATATCGGCGGCTACACCTTC. J is TRBJ1-2 and V is TRBV6-1; unclear D gene. The ends were cut back, 1 base at V and 8 bases at J, with 11 bases in the middle. Germline CDR1 reads MNHNS; CDR2 reads SASEGT. This CDR3 spans 13 amino acids.

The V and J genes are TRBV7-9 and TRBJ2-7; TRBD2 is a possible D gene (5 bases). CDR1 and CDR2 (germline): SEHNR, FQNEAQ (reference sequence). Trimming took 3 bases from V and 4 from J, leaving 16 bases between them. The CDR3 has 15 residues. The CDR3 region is CASSFNSRSGYEQYF. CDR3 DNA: TGTGCCAGCAGCTTCAACAGCCGGAGCGGTTACGAGCAGTACTTC.

This CDR3 reads CATSDLAGGPGDEQFF. The CDR3 region has the DNA TGTGCCACCAGTGACTTAGCGGGAGGGCCTGGCGATGAGCAGTTCTTC. This rearrangement joins TRBV24-1 to TRBJ2-1, with 11 bases that match TRBD2. The CDR3 extends over 16 amino acids. Germline V CDR1 and CDR2: KGHDR, SFDVKD. V gave up 4 bases and J gave up 8 bases; unmatched junction bases: 9.

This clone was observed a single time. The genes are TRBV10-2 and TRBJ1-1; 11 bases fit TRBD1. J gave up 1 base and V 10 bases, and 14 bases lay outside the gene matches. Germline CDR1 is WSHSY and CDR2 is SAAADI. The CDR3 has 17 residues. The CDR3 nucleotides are TGCGCCACCCATTCTAAGGACAGGGGGCCTAGGAACACTGAAGCTTTCTTT. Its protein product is CATHSKDRGPRNTEAFF.

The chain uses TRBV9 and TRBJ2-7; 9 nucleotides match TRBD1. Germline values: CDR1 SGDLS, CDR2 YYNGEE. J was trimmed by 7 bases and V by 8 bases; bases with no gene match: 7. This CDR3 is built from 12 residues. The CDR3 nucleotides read TGTGCCAGGTACAGGGGGCCCCTGGAGCAGTACTTC. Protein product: CARYRGPLEQYF.

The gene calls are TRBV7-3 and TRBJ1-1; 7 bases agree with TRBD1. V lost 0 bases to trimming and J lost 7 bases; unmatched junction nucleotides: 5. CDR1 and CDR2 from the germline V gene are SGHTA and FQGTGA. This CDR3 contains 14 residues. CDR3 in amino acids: CASSLTGDSYEAFF. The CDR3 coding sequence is TGTGCCAGCAGCTTAACGGGGGACAGCTATGAAGCTTTCTTT. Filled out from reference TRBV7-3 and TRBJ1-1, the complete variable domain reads GAGVSQTPSNKVTEKGKYVELRCDPISGHTALYWYRQSLGQGPEFLIYFQGTGAADDSGLPNDRFFAVRPEGSVSTLKIQRTERGDSAVYLCASSLTGDSYEAFFGQGTRLTVV.

The CDR3 nucleotides read TGCGCCAGCAGCTCTGGGACAGGGGGCCACTATGGCTACACCTTC. It codes for CASSSGTGGHYGYTF. The chain links TRBV5-1 to TRBJ1-2, with 12 bases matching TRBD1. V shed 3 bases and J 3 bases; nucleotides not matched to a gene: 3. The CDR3 contains 15 residues. Germline V gives CDR1 SGHRS, CDR2 YFSETQ. Variable domain in full (rest from reference TRBV5-1 and TRBJ1-2): KAGVTQTPRYLIKTRGQQVTLSCSPISGHRSVSWYQQTPGQGLQFLFEYFSETQRNKGNFPGRFSGRQFSNSRSEMNVSTLELGDSALYLCASSSGTGGHYGYTFGSGTRLTVV.

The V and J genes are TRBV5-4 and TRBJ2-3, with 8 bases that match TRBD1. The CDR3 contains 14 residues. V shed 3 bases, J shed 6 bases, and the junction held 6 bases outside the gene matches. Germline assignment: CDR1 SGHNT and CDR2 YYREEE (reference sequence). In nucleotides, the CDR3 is TGTGCCAGCAGCTCTGCGGACAGGGCCGATACGCAGTATTTT. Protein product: CASSSADRADTQYF.

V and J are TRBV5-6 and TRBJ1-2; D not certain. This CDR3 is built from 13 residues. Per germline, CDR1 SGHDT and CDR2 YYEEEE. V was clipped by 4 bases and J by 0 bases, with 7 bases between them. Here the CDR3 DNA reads TGTGCCAGCAGCCAAGGGCCTAACTATGGCTACACCTTC. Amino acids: CASSQGPNYGYTF.

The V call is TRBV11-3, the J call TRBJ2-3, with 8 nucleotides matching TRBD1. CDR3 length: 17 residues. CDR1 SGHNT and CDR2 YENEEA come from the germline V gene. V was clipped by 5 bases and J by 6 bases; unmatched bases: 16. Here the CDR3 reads CASSERIQGATFDTQYF. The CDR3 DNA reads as TGTGCCAGCAGCGAGCGAATCCAGGGGGCCACATTTGATACGCAGTATTTT.

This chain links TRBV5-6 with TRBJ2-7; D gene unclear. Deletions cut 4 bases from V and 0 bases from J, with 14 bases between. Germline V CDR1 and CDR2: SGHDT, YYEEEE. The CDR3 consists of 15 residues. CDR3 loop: CASSMGITHSYEQYF. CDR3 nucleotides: TGTGCCAGCAGCATGGGGATAACTCACTCCTACGAGCAGTACTTC.

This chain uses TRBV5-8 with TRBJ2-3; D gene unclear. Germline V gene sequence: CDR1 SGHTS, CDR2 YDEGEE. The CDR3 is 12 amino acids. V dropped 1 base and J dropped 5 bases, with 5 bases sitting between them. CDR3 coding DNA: TGTGCCAGCAGCTTGTCCAGAGATACGCAGTATTTT. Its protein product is CASSLSRDTQYF.

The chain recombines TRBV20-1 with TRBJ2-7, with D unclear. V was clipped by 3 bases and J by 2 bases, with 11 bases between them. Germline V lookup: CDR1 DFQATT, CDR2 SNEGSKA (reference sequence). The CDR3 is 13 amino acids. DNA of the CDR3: TGCAGTGCTAGTCGGGCCTTGACCTACGAGCAGTACTTC. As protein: CSASRALTYEQYF.

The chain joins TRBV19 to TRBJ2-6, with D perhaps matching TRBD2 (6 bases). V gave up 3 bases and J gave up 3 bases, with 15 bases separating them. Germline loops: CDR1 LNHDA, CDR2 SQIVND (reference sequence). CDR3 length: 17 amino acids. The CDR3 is CASSIGLRFIGANVLTF. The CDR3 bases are TGTGCCAGTAGTATCGGACTAAGGTTCATTGGGGCCAACGTCCTGACTTTC.

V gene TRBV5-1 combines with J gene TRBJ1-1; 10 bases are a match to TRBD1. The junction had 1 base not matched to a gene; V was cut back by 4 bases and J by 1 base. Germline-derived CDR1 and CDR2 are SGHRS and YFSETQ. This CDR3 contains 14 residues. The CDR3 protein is CASSRDRGNTEAFF. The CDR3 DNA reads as TGCGCCAGCAGCCGGGACAGGGGGAACACTGAAGCTTTCTTT.